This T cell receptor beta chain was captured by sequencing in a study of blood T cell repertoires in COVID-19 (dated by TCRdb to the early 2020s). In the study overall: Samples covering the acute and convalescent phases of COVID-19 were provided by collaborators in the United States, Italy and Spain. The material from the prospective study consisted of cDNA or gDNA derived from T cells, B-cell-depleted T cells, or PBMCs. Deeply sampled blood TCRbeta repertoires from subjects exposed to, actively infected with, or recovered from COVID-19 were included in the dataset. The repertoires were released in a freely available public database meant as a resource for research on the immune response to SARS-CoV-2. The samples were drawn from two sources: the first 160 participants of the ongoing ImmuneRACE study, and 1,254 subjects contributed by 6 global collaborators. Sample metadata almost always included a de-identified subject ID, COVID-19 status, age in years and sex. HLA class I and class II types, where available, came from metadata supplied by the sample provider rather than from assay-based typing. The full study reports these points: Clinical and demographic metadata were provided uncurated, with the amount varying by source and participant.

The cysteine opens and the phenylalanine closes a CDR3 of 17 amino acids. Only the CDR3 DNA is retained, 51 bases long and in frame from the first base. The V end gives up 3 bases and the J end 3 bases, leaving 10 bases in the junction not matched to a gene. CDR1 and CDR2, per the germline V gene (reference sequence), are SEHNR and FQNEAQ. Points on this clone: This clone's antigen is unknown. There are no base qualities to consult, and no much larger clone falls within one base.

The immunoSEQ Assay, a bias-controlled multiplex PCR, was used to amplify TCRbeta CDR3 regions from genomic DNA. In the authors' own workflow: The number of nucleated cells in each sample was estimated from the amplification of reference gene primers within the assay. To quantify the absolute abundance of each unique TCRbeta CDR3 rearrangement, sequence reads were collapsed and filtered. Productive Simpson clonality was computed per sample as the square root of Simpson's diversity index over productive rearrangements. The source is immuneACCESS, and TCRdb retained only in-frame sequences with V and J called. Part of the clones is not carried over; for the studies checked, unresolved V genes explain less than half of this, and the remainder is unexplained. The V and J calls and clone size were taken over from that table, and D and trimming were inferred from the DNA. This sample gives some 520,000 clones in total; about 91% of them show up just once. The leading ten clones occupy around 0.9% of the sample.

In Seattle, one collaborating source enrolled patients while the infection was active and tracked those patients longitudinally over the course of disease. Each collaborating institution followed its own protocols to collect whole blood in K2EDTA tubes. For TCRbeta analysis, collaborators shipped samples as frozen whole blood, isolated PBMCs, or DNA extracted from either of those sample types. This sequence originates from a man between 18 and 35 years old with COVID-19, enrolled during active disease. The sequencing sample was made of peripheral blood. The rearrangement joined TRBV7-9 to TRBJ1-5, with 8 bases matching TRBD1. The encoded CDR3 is CASSLGTGTGTNQPQHF. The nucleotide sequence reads TGTGCCAGCAGCTTGGGGACCGGGACAGGCACCAATCAGCCCCAGCATTTT.